The clone carrying this T cell receptor (beta chain) was counted between two and nine times. Its target is unknown. Unique molecular identifiers were carried by the TCR beta cDNA libraries. TCRdb used MiXCR to reprocess the PCR reads, holding one entry per CDR3 protein. This sample has about 540,000 distinct CDR3 sequences, with about a third found just once. This specimen belongs to a study of post-analysis software for immune sequencing data. The V and J ends lost 2 bases and 3 bases respectively, with 16 bases between them. The germline CDR1 and CDR2 sequences are MDHEN and SYDVKM. The CDR3 is 16 amino acids. Study-wide results and limits: Controls had lower frequencies than patients of about 5 TRBV segments, which included TRBV5-6, TRBV5-1 and TRBV20-1.

The chain couples TRBV28 to TRBJ1-2; D perhaps matches TRBD1 (5 bases). The receptor comes from a girl aged 2-17 years with multiple sclerosis. Material for sequencing was blood. CDR3 coding DNA: TGTGCCAGCAGTTTACCCCCCCAGGGCTTGGACTATGGCTACACCTTC. The encoded protein is CASSLPPQGLDYGYTF.